Described below is a single TCR beta chain sequence and its context. In the authors' methods: The assay estimated nucleated cells by amplifying reference gene primers. Measured with immunoSEQ multiplex PCR; TCRdb has only the in-frame clones, and not every one. The V and J calls and the clone size are those of that table, but D and trimming were determined from the DNA. This table has 350,000 to 550,000 clones, around 89% appearing once. This sample is part of a study of blood T cell repertoires in COVID-19. As for the study in general: The study drew acute and convalescent COVID-19 samples from the United States, Italy and Spain. PBMCs, B-cell-depleted T cells, or T cells provided the cDNA or gDNA that made up the material.

The clonotype was recovered from a woman in her twenties or thirties with acute or convalescent COVID-19. Sequenced: peripheral blood.

CDR3 amino acids: CASSQITGAAQETQYF. Written as DNA, the CDR3 is TGTGCCAGTAGTCAAATTACAGGGGCGGCACAAGAGACCCAGTACTTC. V and J are TRBV19 and TRBJ2-5; 7 nucleotides agree with TRBD1. The CDR3 consists of 16 residues. The germline gives CDR1 LNHDA, CDR2 SQIVND (reference sequence). The junction had 11 bases not matched to a gene; V was cut back by 5 bases and J by 2 bases. The entire variable domain, with the rest obtained from reference TRBV19 and TRBJ2-5, is as follows: DGGITQSPKYLFRKEGQNVTLSCEQNLNHDAMYWYRQDPGQGLRLIYYSQIVNDFQKGDIAEGYSVSREKKESFPLTVTSAQKNPTAFYLCASSQITGAAQETQYFGPGTRLLVL.